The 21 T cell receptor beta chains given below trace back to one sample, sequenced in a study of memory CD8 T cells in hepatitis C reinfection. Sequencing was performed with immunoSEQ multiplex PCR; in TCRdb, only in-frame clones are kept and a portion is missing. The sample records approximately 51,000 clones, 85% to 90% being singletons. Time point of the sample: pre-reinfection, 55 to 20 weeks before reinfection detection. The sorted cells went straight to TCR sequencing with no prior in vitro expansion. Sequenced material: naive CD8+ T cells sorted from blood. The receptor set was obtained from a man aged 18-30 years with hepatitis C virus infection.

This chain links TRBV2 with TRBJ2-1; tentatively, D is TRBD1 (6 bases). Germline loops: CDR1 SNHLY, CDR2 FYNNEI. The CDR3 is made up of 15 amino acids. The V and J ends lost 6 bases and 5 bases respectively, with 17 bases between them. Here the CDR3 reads CASSPGQNSNNEQFF. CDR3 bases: TGTGCCAGCAGCCCGGGACAAAATTCCAACAATGAGCAGTTCTTC.

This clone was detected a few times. CDR3 nucleotide sequence: TGTGCCAGCAGCTTTGTGGGACAGGGGAACACTGAAGCTTTCTTT. Its translation is CASSFVGQGNTEAFF. The J gene is TRBJ1-1, the V gene TRBV7-9; 9 bases map to TRBD1. Looked up from germline, CDR1 is SEHNR and CDR2 is FQNEAQ (reference sequence). The V segment lost 3 bases and the J segment 1 base; nucleotides outside the gene matches: 3. There are 15 residues in the CDR3.

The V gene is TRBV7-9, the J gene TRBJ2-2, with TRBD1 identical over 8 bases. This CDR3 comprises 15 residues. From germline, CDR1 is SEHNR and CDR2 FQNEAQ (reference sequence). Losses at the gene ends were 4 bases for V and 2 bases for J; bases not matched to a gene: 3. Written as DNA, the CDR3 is TGTGCCAGCAGCTCGACAGGGGTCAACACCGGGGAGCTGTTTTTT. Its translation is CASSSTGVNTGELFF.

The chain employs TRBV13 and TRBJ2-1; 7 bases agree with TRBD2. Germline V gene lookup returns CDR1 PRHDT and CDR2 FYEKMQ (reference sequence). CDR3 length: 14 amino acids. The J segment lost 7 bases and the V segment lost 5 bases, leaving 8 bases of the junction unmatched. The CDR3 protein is CASSLPVGGNEQFF. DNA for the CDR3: TGTGCCAGCAGCCTTCCCGTGGGGGGGAATGAGCAGTTCTTC.

The CDR3 protein is CASSELAGGFGNEQFF. For the CDR3, the DNA is TGTGCCAGCAGTGAACTAGCGGGGGGGTTCGGCAATGAGCAGTTCTTC. The chain joins TRBV6-4 to TRBJ2-1, with TRBD2 identical over 13 bases. Trimming at V came to 3 bases and at J to 6 bases, leaving 5 bases not matched to a gene. Looked up from germline, CDR1 is MRHNA and CDR2 is SNTAGT. The CDR3 runs to 16 residues.

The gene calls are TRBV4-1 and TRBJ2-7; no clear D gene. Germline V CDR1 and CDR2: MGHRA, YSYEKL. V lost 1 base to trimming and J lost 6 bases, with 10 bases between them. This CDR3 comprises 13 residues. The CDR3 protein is CASSQALASEQYF. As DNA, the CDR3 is TGCGCCAGCAGCCAAGCGTTAGCATCCGAGCAGTACTTC.

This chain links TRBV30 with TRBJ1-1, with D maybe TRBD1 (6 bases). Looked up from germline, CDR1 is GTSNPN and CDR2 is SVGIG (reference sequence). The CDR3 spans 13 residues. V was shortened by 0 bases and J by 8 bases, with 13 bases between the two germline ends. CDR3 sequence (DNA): TGTGCCTGGAGTGTACCAGGGGCACGGGAAGCTTTCTTT. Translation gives CAWSVPGAREAFF.

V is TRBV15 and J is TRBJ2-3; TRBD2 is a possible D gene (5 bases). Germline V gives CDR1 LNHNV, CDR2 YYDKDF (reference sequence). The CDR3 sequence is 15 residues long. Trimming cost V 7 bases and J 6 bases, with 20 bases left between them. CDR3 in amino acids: CATTSSQRPGDTQYF. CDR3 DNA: TGTGCCACCACCTCATCCCAGCGACCGGGGGATACGCAGTATTTT. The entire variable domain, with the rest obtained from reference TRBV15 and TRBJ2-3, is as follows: DAMVIQNPRYQVTQFGKPVTLSCSQTLNHNVMYWYQQKSSQAPKLLFHYYDKDFNNEADTPDNFQSRRPNTSFCFLDIRSPGLGDTAMYLCATTSSQRPGDTQYFGPGTRLTVL.

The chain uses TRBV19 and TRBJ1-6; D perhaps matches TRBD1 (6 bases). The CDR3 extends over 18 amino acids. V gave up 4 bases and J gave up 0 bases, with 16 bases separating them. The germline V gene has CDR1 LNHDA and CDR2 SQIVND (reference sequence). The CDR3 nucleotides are TGTGCCAGTAGTACGACCACAGGGTTCAGCTCCTATAATTCACCCCTCCACTTT. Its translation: CASSTTTGFSSYNSPLHF.

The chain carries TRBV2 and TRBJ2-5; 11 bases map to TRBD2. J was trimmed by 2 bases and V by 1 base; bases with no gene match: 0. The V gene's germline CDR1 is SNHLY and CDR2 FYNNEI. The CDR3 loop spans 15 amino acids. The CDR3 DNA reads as TGTGCCAGCAGTGAAGGGACTAGCGGGCAAGAGACCCAGTACTTC. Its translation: CASSEGTSGQETQYF.

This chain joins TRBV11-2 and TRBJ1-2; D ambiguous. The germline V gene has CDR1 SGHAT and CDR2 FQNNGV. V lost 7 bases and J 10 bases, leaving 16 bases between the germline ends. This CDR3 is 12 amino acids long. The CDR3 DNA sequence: TGTGCCAGCACAAACACACGGGGATTCTACACCTTC. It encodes CASTNTRGFYTF.

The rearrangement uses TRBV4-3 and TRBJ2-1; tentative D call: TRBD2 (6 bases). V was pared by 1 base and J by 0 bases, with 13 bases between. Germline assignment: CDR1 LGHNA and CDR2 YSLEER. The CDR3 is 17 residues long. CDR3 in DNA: TGCGCCAGCAGCCAAGTGCGCGGGGTCAGCTCCTACAATGAGCAGTTCTTC. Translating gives CASSQVRGVSSYNEQFF.

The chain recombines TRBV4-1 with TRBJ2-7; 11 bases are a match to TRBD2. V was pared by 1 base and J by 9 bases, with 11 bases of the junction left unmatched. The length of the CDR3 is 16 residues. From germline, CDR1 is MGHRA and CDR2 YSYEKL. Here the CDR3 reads CASSQAPGLAVKGQYF. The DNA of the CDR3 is TGCGCCAGCAGCCAAGCGCCGGGACTAGCGGTAAAGGGGCAGTACTTC.

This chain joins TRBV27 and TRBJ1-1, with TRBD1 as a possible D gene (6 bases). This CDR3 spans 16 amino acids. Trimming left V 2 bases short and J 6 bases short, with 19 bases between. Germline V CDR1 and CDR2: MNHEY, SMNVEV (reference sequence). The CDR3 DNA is TGTGCCAGCAGTTTAAGGGGGAGGGTAGTGGGATCTGAAGCTTTCTTT. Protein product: CASSLRGRVVGSEAFF.

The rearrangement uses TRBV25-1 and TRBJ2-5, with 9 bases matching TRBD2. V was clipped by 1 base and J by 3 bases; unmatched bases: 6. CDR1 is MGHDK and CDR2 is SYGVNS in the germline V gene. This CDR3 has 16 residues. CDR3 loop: CASSESGTSSKETQYF. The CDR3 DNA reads TGTGCCAGCAGTGAATCGGGGACTAGCAGCAAAGAGACCCAGTACTTC.

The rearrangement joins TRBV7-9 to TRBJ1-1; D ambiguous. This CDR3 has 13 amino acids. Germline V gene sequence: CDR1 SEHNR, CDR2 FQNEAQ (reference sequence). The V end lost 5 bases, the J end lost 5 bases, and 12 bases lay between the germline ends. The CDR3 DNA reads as TGTGCCAGCAGCCCCCCGGGTCAAACTGAAGCTTTCTTT. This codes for CASSPPGQTEAFF.

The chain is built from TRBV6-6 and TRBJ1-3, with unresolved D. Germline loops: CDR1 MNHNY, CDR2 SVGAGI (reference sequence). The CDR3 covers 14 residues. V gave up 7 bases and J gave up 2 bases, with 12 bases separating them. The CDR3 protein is CASITGIAGNTIYF. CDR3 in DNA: TGTGCCAGCATAACGGGGATTGCTGGAAACACCATATATTTT.

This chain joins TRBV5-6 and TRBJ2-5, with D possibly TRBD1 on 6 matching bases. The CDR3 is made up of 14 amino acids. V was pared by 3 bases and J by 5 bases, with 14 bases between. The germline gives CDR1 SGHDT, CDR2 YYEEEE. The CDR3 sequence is CASSSDSLGETQYF. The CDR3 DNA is TGTGCCAGCAGCTCGGACAGCTTGGGGGAGACCCAGTACTTC.

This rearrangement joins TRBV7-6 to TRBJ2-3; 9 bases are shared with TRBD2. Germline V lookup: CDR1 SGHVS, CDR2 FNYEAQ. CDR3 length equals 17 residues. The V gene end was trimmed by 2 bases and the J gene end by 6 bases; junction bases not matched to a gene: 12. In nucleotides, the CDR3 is TGTGCCAGCAGCTTACCCGGGGGCGGGGGGGCCGAGGATACGCAGTATTTT. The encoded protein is CASSLPGGGGAEDTQYF.

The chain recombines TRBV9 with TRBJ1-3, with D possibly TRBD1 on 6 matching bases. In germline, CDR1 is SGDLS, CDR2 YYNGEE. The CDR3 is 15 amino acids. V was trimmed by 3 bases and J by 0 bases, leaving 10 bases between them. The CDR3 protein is CASSAGASSGNTIYF. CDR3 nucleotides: TGTGCCAGCAGCGCAGGGGCCAGCTCTGGAAACACCATATATTTT. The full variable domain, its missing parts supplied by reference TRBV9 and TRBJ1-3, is DSGVTQTPKHLITATGQRVTLRCSPRSGDLSVYWYQQSLDQGLQFLIQYYNGEERAKGNILERFSAQQFPDLHSELNLSSLELGDSALYFCASSAGASSGNTIYFGEGSWLTVV.

This CDR3 is CASSSTEGGSYEQYF. The CDR3, as DNA: TGTGCCAGCAGCTCTACCGAAGGCGGTTCCTACGAGCAGTACTTC. The chain recombines TRBV7-9 with TRBJ2-7; D is undetermined. Between the trimmed V and J ends, which lost 4 bases and 1 base, there was a span of 14 bases. Germline V gives CDR1 SEHNR, CDR2 FQNEAQ (reference sequence). There are 15 residues in the CDR3.